These T cell receptor beta chains were read from a single sample in a study of shared clonotypes between healthy human individuals. Profiled with immunoSEQ multiplex PCR; TCRdb holds only in-frame clones, not every one. The sample lists around 620,000 clones, about 95% seen once, with over 0.1% in the top ten. Sequencing used naive CD8+ T cells sorted from blood. Receptors were obtained from a woman aged 30 to 39 in good health. CDR3s include the opening cysteine and the closing phenylalanine or tryptophan. Fields, in order: CDR3 length, J gene, V gene, clone size, D gene, CDR3 protein, CDR3 DNA. The D gene is left open where the match is weak. Only some rows state a clone size, as once, few, many or a class for expanded clones.

len: 18
j_gene: TRBJ2-7
v_gene: TRBV4-1
abundance: NA
d_gene: NA
CDR3aa: CASSQYTLNWRSSYEQYF
CDR3nt: TGCGCCAGCAGCCAATATACGCTGAATTGGAGAAGCTCCTACGAGCAGTACTTC

len: 14
j_gene: TRBJ2-7
v_gene: TRBV27
abundance: NA
d_gene: NA
CDR3aa: CASSSGTQLYEQYF
CDR3nt: TGTGCCAGCAGTTCCGGGACACAACTCTACGAGCAGTACTTC

len: 15
j_gene: TRBJ2-3
v_gene: TRBV7-9
abundance: NA
d_gene: NA
CDR3aa: CASSTWEIYTDTQYF
CDR3nt: TGTGCCAGCAGCACCTGGGAGATTTACACAGATACGCAGTATTTT

len: 17
j_gene: TRBJ1-3
v_gene: TRBV5-6
abundance: NA
d_gene: NA
CDR3aa: CASSLVGRVSSGNTIYF
CDR3nt: TGTGCCAGCAGCTTGGTGGGAAGGGTGAGCTCTGGAAACACCATATATTTT

len: 17
j_gene: TRBJ2-7
v_gene: TRBV28
abundance: NA
d_gene: NA
CDR3aa: CASSPDDLGKFFYEQYF
CDR3nt: TGTGCCAGCAGCCCGGACGACTTAGGTAAATTTTTCTACGAGCAGTACTTC

len: 15
j_gene: TRBJ2-5
v_gene: TRBV5-4
abundance: once
d_gene: NA
CDR3aa: CASRPSFGISGEQYF
CDR3nt: TGTGCCAGCAGGCCCTCCTTTGGGATCTCGGGTGAGCAGTACTTC

len: 14
j_gene: TRBJ2-4
v_gene: TRBV2
abundance: NA
d_gene: NA
CDR3aa: CASSVGRAKNIQYF
CDR3nt: TGTGCCAGCAGTGTTGGGCGAGCCAAAAACATTCAGTACTTC

len: 16
j_gene: TRBJ1-6
v_gene: TRBV4-1
abundance: NA
d_gene: NA
CDR3aa: CASSQSWGTYNSPLHF
CDR3nt: TGCGCCAGCAGCCAATCATGGGGAACTTATAATTCACCCCTCCACTTT

len: 12
j_gene: TRBJ2-7
v_gene: TRBV2
abundance: few
d_gene: NA
CDR3aa: CASSDRTYEQYF
CDR3nt: TGTGCCAGCAGTGACAGAACCTACGAGCAGTACTTC

len: 13
j_gene: TRBJ2-2
v_gene: TRBV27
abundance: once
d_gene: NA
CDR3aa: CASSTGYTGELFF
CDR3nt: TGTGCCAGCAGTACAGGGTACACCGGGGAGCTGTTTTTT

len: 17
j_gene: TRBJ2-5
v_gene: TRBV5-1
abundance: NA
d_gene: NA
CDR3aa: CASSPPRTDKTQETQYF
CDR3nt: TGCGCCAGCAGCCCGCCTCGGACAGACAAGACCCAAGAGACCCAGTACTTC

len: 14
j_gene: TRBJ2-7
v_gene: TRBV19
abundance: NA
d_gene: NA
CDR3aa: CASSTLTGLDEQYF
CDR3nt: TGTGCCAGTAGTACCTTGACAGGATTGGACGAGCAGTACTTC

len: 12
j_gene: TRBJ1-1
v_gene: TRBV19
abundance: NA
d_gene: NA
CDR3aa: CASSPQGTEAFF
CDR3nt: TGTGCCAGTAGTCCCCAGGGTACTGAAGCTTTCTTT

len: 17
j_gene: TRBJ2-4
v_gene: TRBV28
abundance: NA
d_gene: NA
CDR3aa: CASSFHWERGAKNIQYF
CDR3nt: TGTGCCAGCAGTTTTCATTGGGAGCGCGGGGCCAAAAACATTCAGTACTTC

len: 13
j_gene: TRBJ1-1
v_gene: TRBV5-8
abundance: NA
d_gene: NA
CDR3aa: CASSLALNTEAFF
CDR3nt: TGTGCCAGCAGCTTGGCCCTCAACACTGAAGCTTTCTTT

len: 14
j_gene: TRBJ2-5
v_gene: TRBV28
abundance: NA
d_gene: TRBD2
CDR3aa: CASSIPGLQETQYF
CDR3nt: TGTGCCAGCAGTATACCGGGACTACAAGAGACCCAGTACTTC

len: 20
j_gene: TRBJ2-5
v_gene: TRBV28
abundance: NA
d_gene: NA
CDR3aa: CASSFIPRGWRRAVQETQYF
CDR3nt: TGTGCCAGCAGTTTCATTCCGCGTGGGTGGCGAAGGGCCGTCCAAGAGACCCAGTACTTC

len: 14
j_gene: TRBJ1-5
v_gene: TRBV28
abundance: few
d_gene: NA
CDR3aa: CASSFLVGNQPQHF
CDR3nt: TGTGCCAGCAGTTTTTTGGTTGGCAATCAGCCCCAGCATTTT

len: 14
j_gene: TRBJ1-2
v_gene: TRBV7-9
abundance: NA
d_gene: NA
CDR3aa: CASSPPDRVYGYTF
CDR3nt: TGTGCCAGCAGCCCACCCGACAGAGTCTATGGCTACACCTTC

len: 13
j_gene: TRBJ1-1
v_gene: TRBV11-2
abundance: NA
d_gene: NA
CDR3aa: CASSPGLNTEAFF
CDR3nt: TGTGCCAGCAGCCCAGGGTTGAACACTGAAGCTTTCTTT

len: 16
j_gene: TRBJ2-2
v_gene: TRBV28
abundance: NA
d_gene: TRBD2
CDR3aa: CASSSTSGSSFEELFF
CDR3nt: TGTGCCAGCAGTAGTACTAGCGGGAGCTCGTTTGAGGAGCTGTTTTTT

len: 11
j_gene: TRBJ2-5
v_gene: TRBV20-1
abundance: NA
d_gene: NA
CDR3aa: CSARDRGKQYF
CDR3nt: TGCAGTGCTAGAGACCGGGGCAAGCAGTACTTC

len: 13
j_gene: TRBJ2-7
v_gene: TRBV6-1
abundance: NA
d_gene: NA
CDR3aa: CASISGTPYEQYF
CDR3nt: TGTGCCAGCATTTCCGGGACACCTTACGAGCAGTACTTC

len: 13
j_gene: TRBJ1-5
v_gene: TRBV5-4
abundance: once
d_gene: TRBD1
CDR3aa: CASSPGQYQPQHF
CDR3nt: TGTGCCAGCAGCCCGGGACAGTATCAGCCCCAGCATTTT

len: 14
j_gene: TRBJ2-1
v_gene: TRBV27
abundance: once
d_gene: NA
CDR3aa: CASSLRQGHNEQFF
CDR3nt: TGTGCCAGCAGTTTACGGCAGGGTCATAATGAGCAGTTCTTC

len: 13
j_gene: TRBJ2-7
v_gene: TRBV5-1
abundance: NA
d_gene: NA
CDR3aa: CASSLGRVYEQYF
CDR3nt: TGCGCCAGCAGCTTGGGCAGGGTCTACGAGCAGTACTTC

len: 15
j_gene: TRBJ2-6
v_gene: TRBV7-6
abundance: once
d_gene: NA
CDR3aa: CASSGDGSGANVLTF
CDR3nt: TGTGCCAGCAGCGGTGACGGATCTGGGGCCAACGTCCTGACTTTC

len: 18
j_gene: TRBJ2-1
v_gene: TRBV28
abundance: NA
d_gene: TRBD2
CDR3aa: CASSLLSGLAGGHNEQFF
CDR3nt: TGTGCCAGCAGTTTATTGTCGGGACTAGCGGGAGGCCACAATGAGCAGTTCTTC

len: 12
j_gene: TRBJ1-2
v_gene: TRBV28
abundance: NA
d_gene: NA
CDR3aa: CASSRPAGGYTF
CDR3nt: TGTGCCAGCAGCCGACCAGCGGGGGGCTACACCTTC

len: 14
j_gene: TRBJ1-4
v_gene: TRBV27
abundance: NA
d_gene: NA
CDR3aa: CASSGRGRNEKLFF
CDR3nt: TGTGCCAGCAGTGGACGGGGCCGTAATGAAAAACTGTTTTTT

len: 14
j_gene: TRBJ2-2
v_gene: TRBV27
abundance: NA
d_gene: NA
CDR3aa: CASSALLNTGELFF
CDR3nt: TGTGCCAGCAGTGCATTACTGAACACCGGGGAGCTGTTTTTT

len: 15
j_gene: TRBJ2-3
v_gene: TRBV7-9
abundance: NA
d_gene: TRBD2
CDR3aa: CASSLIAGSTDTQYF
CDR3nt: TGTGCCAGCAGCTTGATAGCGGGGAGCACAGATACGCAGTATTTT

len: 13
j_gene: TRBJ2-7
v_gene: TRBV27
abundance: NA
d_gene: NA
CDR3aa: CASSPDSSYEQYF
CDR3nt: TGTGCCAGCAGCCCGGACTCTTCCTACGAGCAGTACTTC

len: 17
j_gene: TRBJ2-7
v_gene: TRBV7-9
abundance: NA
d_gene: NA
CDR3aa: CASSVPVADLSSYEQYF
CDR3nt: TGTGCCAGCAGCGTCCCGGTAGCGGATCTTAGCTCCTACGAGCAGTACTTC

len: 12
j_gene: TRBJ2-3
v_gene: TRBV29-1
abundance: NA
d_gene: NA
CDR3aa: CSGVDTQGTQYF
CDR3nt: TGCAGCGGAGTCGACACTCAAGGTACGCAGTATTTT

len: 12
j_gene: TRBJ2-1
v_gene: TRBV2
abundance: NA
d_gene: NA
CDR3aa: CASSELGNEQFF
CDR3nt: TGTGCCAGCAGTGAGTTAGGCAATGAGCAGTTCTTC

len: 14
j_gene: TRBJ2-4
v_gene: TRBV14
abundance: NA
d_gene: NA
CDR3aa: CASSQRRGMDIQYF
CDR3nt: TGTGCCAGCAGTCAGCGGAGGGGCATGGACATTCAGTACTTC

len: 15
j_gene: TRBJ2-7
v_gene: TRBV18
abundance: NA
d_gene: NA
CDR3aa: CASSPSGSLPYEQYF
CDR3nt: TGTGCCAGCTCACCCTCAGGCTCTCTCCCCTACGAGCAGTACTTC

len: 19
j_gene: TRBJ2-2
v_gene: TRBV19
abundance: NA
d_gene: NA
CDR3aa: CASSIDLVPGPANTGELFF
CDR3nt: TGTGCCAGTAGTATAGATCTAGTCCCGGGACCCGCGAACACCGGGGAGCTGTTTTTT

len: 18
j_gene: TRBJ2-1
v_gene: TRBV12-5
abundance: NA
d_gene: TRBD2
CDR3aa: CASGPRLAGGPLSCEQFF
CDR3nt: TGTGCTAGTGGTCCGAGACTAGCGGGAGGGCCTTTGTCATGCGAGCAGTTCTTC

len: 17
j_gene: TRBJ2-1
v_gene: TRBV4-1
abundance: NA
d_gene: NA
CDR3aa: CASSQEGQWSSYNEQFF
CDR3nt: TGCGCCAGCAGCCAAGAGGGACAATGGAGCTCCTACAATGAGCAGTTCTTC

len: 13
j_gene: TRBJ2-1
v_gene: TRBV4-1
abundance: NA
d_gene: NA
CDR3aa: CASSQDRFGEQFF
CDR3nt: TGCGCCAGCAGCCAAGACCGCTTTGGGGAGCAGTTCTTC

len: 15
j_gene: TRBJ1-1
v_gene: TRBV16
abundance: NA
d_gene: NA
CDR3aa: CASSQEYLRGTEAFF
CDR3nt: TGTGCCAGCAGCCAAGAGTACCTCCGGGGCACTGAAGCTTTCTTT

len: 12
j_gene: TRBJ1-1
v_gene: TRBV11-3
abundance: NA
d_gene: NA
CDR3aa: CASSYGNTEAFF
CDR3nt: TGTGCCAGCAGCTATGGGAACACTGAAGCTTTCTTT

len: 14
j_gene: TRBJ1-3
v_gene: TRBV7-6
abundance: NA
d_gene: TRBD1
CDR3aa: CASTHRGPGNTIYF
CDR3nt: TGTGCCAGCACCCACAGGGGACCAGGAAACACCATATATTTT

len: 17
j_gene: TRBJ2-7
v_gene: TRBV4-1
abundance: NA
d_gene: TRBD2
CDR3aa: CASSQVTSGPSSYEQYF
CDR3nt: TGCGCCAGCAGCCAAGTAACTAGCGGTCCTAGCTCCTACGAGCAGTACTTC

len: 14
j_gene: TRBJ2-1
v_gene: TRBV19
abundance: NA
d_gene: NA
CDR3aa: CARSSGKSYNEQFF
CDR3nt: TGTGCCAGATCAAGCGGTAAGTCCTACAATGAGCAGTTCTTC

len: 17
j_gene: TRBJ1-6
v_gene: TRBV10-3
abundance: NA
d_gene: NA
CDR3aa: CAISDPPGAVGDSPLHF
CDR3nt: TGTGCCATCAGTGACCCCCCGGGGGCAGTCGGGGATTCACCCCTCCACTTT

len: 16
j_gene: TRBJ2-3
v_gene: TRBV5-4
abundance: NA
d_gene: TRBD2
CDR3aa: CASSPEGLAGVYTQYF
CDR3nt: TGTGCCAGCAGCCCCGAGGGACTAGCGGGAGTATATACGCAGTATTTT

len: 13
j_gene: TRBJ2-7
v_gene: TRBV7-6
abundance: NA
d_gene: NA
CDR3aa: CASSPSGSYEQYF
CDR3nt: TGTGCCAGCAGCCCAAGTGGGAGCTACGAGCAGTACTTC

len: 14
j_gene: TRBJ1-2
v_gene: TRBV6-5
abundance: NA
d_gene: NA
CDR3aa: CASSYRTGADGYTF
CDR3nt: TGTGCCAGCAGTTACCGAACGGGGGCCGATGGCTACACCTTC

len: 17
j_gene: TRBJ2-2
v_gene: TRBV11-2
abundance: NA
d_gene: NA
CDR3aa: CASSLSPSHQRYGELFF
CDR3nt: TGTGCCAGCAGCTTATCCCCTAGTCATCAGCGGTACGGGGAGCTGTTTTTT

len: 15
j_gene: TRBJ2-2
v_gene: TRBV21-1
abundance: NA
d_gene: NA
CDR3aa: CASSKGDGNTGELFF
CDR3nt: TGTGCCAGCAGCAAAGGGGACGGGAACACCGGGGAGCTGTTTTTT

len: 19
j_gene: TRBJ2-1
v_gene: TRBV11-2
abundance: NA
d_gene: NA
CDR3aa: CASSLPGGGTGYPYNEQFF
CDR3nt: TGTGCCAGCAGCCTCCCGGGGGGCGGGACGGGCTACCCCTACAATGAGCAGTTCTTC

len: 14
j_gene: TRBJ2-3
v_gene: TRBV6-6
abundance: NA
d_gene: NA
CDR3aa: CASSYVSGTDTQYF
CDR3nt: TGTGCCAGCAGTTACGTCTCAGGCACAGATACGCAGTATTTT

len: 18
j_gene: TRBJ1-5
v_gene: TRBV2
abundance: once
d_gene: TRBD1
CDR3aa: CASRDDRGKLVSNQPQHF
CDR3nt: TGTGCCAGCAGGGACGACAGGGGGAAACTTGTTAGCAATCAGCCCCAGCATTTT